This T cell receptor (beta chain) was retrieved from a study of T-cell memory formation after mild COVID-19. Points on this clonotype: As yet, its antigen is unknown.

TCRdb re-analysed the 5' RACE reads in MiXCR, keeping a single row per CDR3 protein. The repertoire includes roughly 100,000 distinct CDR3 sequences, around an eighth of them detected once, and roughly 30% sits in the top ten. Unmatched junction bases numbered 9, after V lost 4 bases and J lost 3 bases. The germline gives CDR1 MNHEY, CDR2 SVGEGT. The CDR3 contains 18 residues. Study-level points and caveats: Day 15 to 85 contracting clones showed balanced CD4/CD8; later expanders leaned CD4+. The study found contracting CD4+ clones mainly in CM and EM and contracting CD8+ clones in EMRA. The study detected some responding clones in pre-infection memory, suggesting cross-reactive memory joined.

This TCR was recovered from an adult woman who had mild COVID-19 (a few samples of this study predate the infection). Cell type and time point are not known. The chain links TRBV6-2 or TRBV6-3 to TRBJ2-1; TRBD2 agrees at 13 bases. Sample: PBMCs or a T cell subset sorted from them (not recorded which). Here the CDR3 reads CASSLPATSGRNYNEQFF. The CDR3 DNA follows: TGTGCCAGCAGTTTGCCGGCGACTAGCGGGAGGAACTACAATGAGCAGTTCTTC.